The table lists the clone carrying this T cell receptor (beta chain) with many counts. This sample is drawn from a study of neurological immune-mediated disorders. J was trimmed by 1 base and V by 3 bases; bases with no gene match: 3. CDR1 and CDR2 (germline): KGHSH, LQKENI. This CDR3 comprises 15 residues. TCRdb independently ran MiXCR on the 5' RACE reads; one entry per CDR3 protein. The sample lists around 16,000 distinct CDR3 sequences; roughly 15% were seen once. The sequenced material came from PBMCs. The J gene is TRBJ2-3, the V gene TRBV18; 8 nucleotides agree with TRBD1. The receptor comes from a man in his 60s with HTLV-1-associated myelopathy (HAM/TSP). Here the CDR3 reads CASSPDRAGTDTQYF. As DNA, the CDR3 is TGTGCCAGCTCACCGGACAGGGCGGGCACAGATACGCAGTATTTT.